Each of the 17 T cell receptor beta chains below was sequenced from the same sample in a study of control samples from healthy donors and cancer patients. The protocol was immunoSEQ multiplex PCR, while the TCRdb copy is restricted to in-frame clones and leaves out a portion. The profile shows 100,000 to 150,000 clones, 91% of them singletons. Input material: blood. These receptor sequences come from a man younger than 35 in good health.

This sequence joins TRBV2 and TRBJ2-2, with 7 positions matching TRBD2. CDR1 and CDR2 from the germline V gene are SNHLY and FYNNEI. V trimming: 6 bases; J trimming: 10 bases; junction bases outside the gene matches: 8. The CDR3 runs 13 residues. The CDR3 nucleotides are TGTGCCAGCAGATCCGGGGGGTTGGTGGAGCTGTTTTTT. Its protein is CASRSGGLVELFF.

This clone was detected only once. The chain joins TRBV3-1 (or the pseudogene TRBV3-2) to TRBJ1-1; 7 bases fit TRBD1. This CDR3 contains 15 residues. Trimming removed 0 bases from V and 2 bases from J; junction bases left unmatched: 3. The germline V gene has CDR1 LGHDT and CDR2 YNNKEL (reference sequence). CDR3 bases: TGTGCCAGCAGCCAAGATCACAGGGGCAACACTGAAGCTTTCTTT. Protein product: CASSQDHRGNTEAFF.

The CDR3 DNA follows: TGCGCCAGCAGCTTATCCGGGACAGGGTATTATGCAGATACGCAGTATTTT. This gives the protein CASSLSGTGYYADTQYF. The chain joins TRBV5-1 to TRBJ2-3; 9 bases agree with TRBD1. CDR1 and CDR2 from the germline V gene are SGHRS and YFSETQ. The CDR3 is 17 residues long. J lost 4 bases, V lost 2 bases, and 11 bases had no gene match.

This chain uses TRBV9 with TRBJ1-5; 9 nucleotides line up with TRBD1. V was clipped by 4 bases and J by 5 bases; unmatched bases: 7. There are 15 residues in the CDR3. Germline CDR1 SGDLS, CDR2 YYNGEE. CDR3 coding DNA: TGTGCCAGCAGCCCAACAGGGGGCGAGTATCAGCCCCAGCATTTT. Protein sequence: CASSPTGGEYQPQHF.

This sequence joins TRBV6-5 and TRBJ2-7; 7 bases map to TRBD1. The CDR3 loop spans 16 amino acids. V trimming: 4 bases; J trimming: 1 base; junction bases outside the gene matches: 10. From germline, CDR1 is MNHEY and CDR2 SVGAGI. This chain's CDR3 is CASSSDTGTASYEQYF. The CDR3 nucleotides are TGTGCCAGCAGTTCCGATACCGGGACAGCTTCCTACGAGCAGTACTTC.

The CDR3: CASSEYQDREGYTF. CDR3 coding DNA: TGTGCCAGCAGTGAATATCAGGACAGAGAAGGCTACACCTTC. This chain connects TRBV25-1 to TRBJ1-2; a weak D match, TRBD1 (6 bases). Trimming removed 0 bases at V and 8 bases at J, with 13 bases between. Germline CDR1 MGHDK, CDR2 SYGVNS. The CDR3 consists of 14 residues.

This clone was seen more than once but under ten times. The CDR3 spells CASSLTSGNTIYF. The CDR3 DNA reads TGTGCCAGCAGCCTCACCTCTGGAAACACCATATATTTT. The chain links TRBV7-9 to TRBJ1-3; D uncertain. CDR1 SEHNR and CDR2 FQNEAQ come from the germline V gene (reference sequence). The CDR3 is made up of 13 amino acids. Trimming removed 5 bases from V and 0 bases from J, with 5 bases in between.

The chain has TRBV2 and TRBJ1-1; D gene ambiguous. The CDR3 is 13 residues long. Germline CDR1 SNHLY, CDR2 FYNNEI. Trimming left V 1 base short and J 6 bases short, with 9 bases between. The CDR3 sequence: CASSEVSGSEAFF. CDR3 DNA sequence: TGTGCCAGCAGTGAAGTTTCGGGATCTGAAGCTTTCTTT.

The chain employs TRBV4-1 and TRBJ1-1; possibly TRBD1 for D (6 bases). The germline V and J ends were trimmed by 3 bases and 3 bases, with 14 bases remaining between them. The germline CDR1 and CDR2 sequences are MGHRA and YSYEKL. This CDR3 comprises 15 residues. The CDR3 spells CASSQEGGDYTEAFF. DNA of the CDR3: TGCGCCAGCAGCCAGGAAGGGGGGGATTACACTGAAGCTTTCTTT.

This clone occurred once. The J gene is TRBJ2-1, the V gene TRBV7-9; 7 bases map to TRBD1. Trimming cost V 3 bases and J 5 bases; bases outside gene matches: 4. The length of the CDR3 is 14 residues. Per germline, CDR1 SEHNR and CDR2 FQNEAQ (reference sequence). The CDR3 region is CASSFLTGDNEQFF. For the CDR3, the DNA is TGTGCCAGCAGCTTTCTTACAGGGGACAATGAGCAGTTCTTC.

The chain uses TRBV5-4 and TRBJ1-4; D is unresolved. Germline-derived CDR1 and CDR2 are SGHNT and YYREEE (reference sequence). This CDR3 region has 15 residues. Trimming shortened V by 0 bases and J by 7 bases, and 13 bases separated the two germline ends. CDR3 amino acids: CASSLDGGSGEKLFF. The CDR3 DNA follows: TGTGCCAGCAGCTTGGATGGAGGGTCGGGTGAAAAACTGTTTTTT.

V and J are TRBV29-1 and TRBJ1-4; 8 bases match TRBD1. Germline V lookup: CDR1 SQVTM, CDR2 ANQGSEA. This CDR3 comprises 14 residues. Trimming removed 6 bases from V and 3 bases from J; junction bases left unmatched: 6. CDR3: CSVPDREANEKLFF. CDR3 DNA: TGCAGCGTCCCGGACAGGGAGGCTAATGAAAAACTGTTTTTT.

This sequence joins TRBV30 and TRBJ1-1; D gene ambiguous. Looked up from germline, CDR1 is GTSNPN and CDR2 is SVGIG (reference sequence). The CDR3 has 12 amino acids. V shed 0 bases and J shed 6 bases, with 8 bases lying between them. This chain's CDR3 is CAWSVNGAEAFF. CDR3 in DNA: TGTGCCTGGAGTGTGAACGGGGCTGAAGCTTTCTTT.

The chain carries TRBV30 and TRBJ2-1, with TRBD1 matching over 7 bases. J lost 6 bases, V lost 3 bases, and 8 bases had no gene match. Germline V lookup: CDR1 GTSNPN, CDR2 SVGIG (reference sequence). The length of the CDR3 is 14 residues. CDR3 region: CAWRTGQSTNEQFF. CDR3 DNA: TGTGCCTGGAGGACGGGACAGTCCACCAATGAGCAGTTCTTC.

This sequence joins TRBV6-1 and TRBJ1-5; the D is unclear. V gave up 0 bases and J gave up 3 bases, with 6 bases separating them. CDR1 is MNHNS, CDR2 SASEGT, per germline. This CDR3 is 14 amino acids long. CDR3: CASSEARINQPQHF. The CDR3 DNA follows: TGTGCCAGCAGTGAAGCTCGTATCAATCAGCCCCAGCATTTT.

This chain joins TRBV19 and TRBJ1-5; 9 bases are shared with TRBD1. This CDR3 has 17 amino acids. J gave up 2 bases and V 3 bases, and 8 bases lay outside the gene matches. Germline loops: CDR1 LNHDA, CDR2 SQIVND (reference sequence). In DNA form, the CDR3 reads TGTGCCAGTAGTATGAACAGGGGGCATAGAGGCAATCAGCCCCAGCATTTT. Its protein product is CASSMNRGHRGNQPQHF.

Comments on this clone: The same CDR3 is also encoded by other DNA sequences in this sample. V usage is TRBV5-1 and J usage is TRBJ1-1; 7 nucleotides match TRBD1. This CDR3 is 15 amino acids long. V trimming: 0 bases; J trimming: 8 bases; junction bases outside the gene matches: 10. Germline V lookup: CDR1 SGHRS, CDR2 YFSETQ. The CDR3 region is CASSLDVGRGGEAFF. In DNA form, the CDR3 reads TGCGCCAGCAGCTTGGATGTCGGCAGGGGGGGGGAAGCTTTCTTT.